Following are 18 T cell receptor beta chains from one sample sequenced in a study of CD8 T cells in ankylosing spondylitis. MiXCR, run by TCRdb on the 5' RACE reads, gives a single entry per CDR3 protein. The sample lists around 230,000 distinct CDR3 sequences, 7% to 10% occurring once. Sequencing was carried out using blood, either unsorted or a sorted T cell fraction (not recorded which). The source of these receptors is a female donor with ankylosing spondylitis or in good health (not recorded which).

This clonotype was seen repeatedly, ten times or more. The chain uses TRBV15 and TRBJ2-7; TRBD2 is a possible D gene (6 bases). Trimming left V 2 bases short and J 3 bases short, with 8 bases between. The CDR3 sequence is 13 residues long. In germline, CDR1 is LNHNV, CDR2 YYDKDF (reference sequence). This CDR3 reads CATSRRLGYEQYF. The CDR3 DNA sequence: TGTGCCACCAGCAGACGACTAGGCTACGAGCAGTACTTC.

This clonotype was seen at least ten times. V gene TRBV29-1 combines with J gene TRBJ2-7; D is undetermined. V was cut by 4 bases and J by 0 bases, with 10 bases left in between. Germline assignment: CDR1 SQVTM and CDR2 ANQGSEA. The CDR3 runs 13 residues. CDR3 loop: CSVVRGISYEQYF. In nucleotides, the CDR3 is TGCAGCGTTGTCCGAGGTATCTCCTACGAGCAGTACTTC.

This clonotype was recorded at least ten times. The chain links TRBV6-2 or TRBV6-3 to TRBJ2-1; 9 nucleotides align to TRBD2. CDR3 size: 16 residues. Germline CDR1 MNHEY, CDR2 SVGEGT. V was pared by 2 bases and J by 3 bases, with 5 bases of the junction left unmatched. The CDR3 nucleotides read TGTGCCAGCAGTTACGAGCGGGAGGTCCTCTACAATGAGCAGTTCTTC. This encodes CASSYEREVLYNEQFF.

This clonotype was found many times. This sequence joins TRBV14 and TRBJ2-1; D remains ambiguous. This CDR3 spans 12 amino acids. V was pared by 3 bases and J by 9 bases, with 9 bases between. Germline lookup yields CDR1 SGHDN and CDR2 FVKESK. The CDR3 spells CASSHTPIEQFF. CDR3 DNA: TGTGCCAGCAGCCACACCCCCATTGAGCAGTTCTTC.

This clonotype has a count of ten or more. This sequence joins TRBV5-4 and TRBJ2-4, with D perhaps TRBD2 (6 bases). With 0 bases removed from V and 8 bases from J, the gap between germline ends came to 15 bases. There are 15 residues in the CDR3. Germline loops: CDR1 SGHNT, CDR2 YYREEE (reference sequence). Here the CDR3 reads CASSLGGPTRDIQYF. The CDR3 nucleotides read TGTGCCAGCAGCTTGGGAGGACCGACTAGGGACATTCAGTACTTC.

This clonotype has ten or more counts. V and J are TRBV11-2 and TRBJ2-7, with no clear D. Trimming pared 3 bases from V and 2 bases from J, leaving 11 bases between. The CDR3 sequence is 14 residues long. The germline V gene encodes CDR1 SGHAT and CDR2 FQNNGV. CDR3: CASSFVGNAYEQYF. The CDR3 region has the DNA TGTGCCAGCAGCTTCGTGGGCAATGCCTACGAGCAGTACTTC. The full variable domain, completed using reference TRBV11-2 and TRBJ2-7, is EAGVAQSPRYKIIEKRQSVAFWCNPISGHATLYWYQQILGQGPKLLIQFQNNGVVDDSQLPKDRFSAERLKGVDSTLKIQPAKLEDSAVYLCASSFVGNAYEQYFGPGTRLTVT.

This clonotype was seen ten or more times. The gene calls are TRBV5-1 and TRBJ1-1, with TRBD1 identical over 7 bases. This CDR3 region has 17 residues. V was pared by 0 bases and J by 1 base, with 9 bases of the junction left unmatched. Germline CDR1 reads SGHRS; CDR2 reads YFSETQ. The CDR3 here is CASSLDGQAGGNTEAFF. In DNA form, the CDR3 reads TGCGCCAGCAGCTTGGACGGACAGGCTGGGGGGAACACTGAAGCTTTCTTT.

This clonotype was counted at least ten times. The CDR3 sequence is CASSLNGGLPYEQYF. The CDR3 DNA reads as TGTGCCAGCAGTCTGAATGGGGGATTGCCCTACGAGCAGTACTTC. The chain uses TRBV27 and TRBJ2-7; D could derive from TRBD1 or TRBD2 (5 bases each). Deletions cut 5 bases from V and 2 bases from J, with 16 bases between. Germline V gene lookup returns CDR1 MNHEY and CDR2 SMNVEV (reference sequence). The CDR3 runs 15 residues.

Ten or more counts support this clonotype. CDR3 loop: CASGGIRTSGRTGELFF. CDR3 DNA: TGCGCCTCCGGTGGGATCCGGACTAGCGGGAGGACCGGGGAGCTGTTTTTT. V usage is TRBV4-3 and J usage is TRBJ2-2; 14 nucleotides align to TRBD2. Germline values: CDR1 LGHNA, CDR2 YSLEER. This CDR3 comprises 17 residues. V gave up 11 bases and J gave up 5 bases; unmatched junction bases: 13.

In this sample, this clonotype turned up many times. The chain uses TRBV20-1 and TRBJ2-1; 11 positions match TRBD2. V shed 6 bases, J shed 7 bases, and the junction held 8 bases outside the gene matches. The CDR3 extends over 14 amino acids. The germline V gene has CDR1 DFQATT and CDR2 SNEGSKA (reference sequence). CDR3 nucleotides: TGCAGTGCCCCGCTACTAGCGGGAGCAAATGAGCAGTTCTTC. Its translation is CSAPLLAGANEQFF.

Concerning this clonotype itself: It may be a read error: a sequence one base away is much more abundant. V usage is TRBV2 and J usage is TRBJ2-5; TRBD2 might be the D (5 bases). Trimming took 7 bases from V and 9 from J, leaving 18 bases between them. Germline V gene sequence: CDR1 SNHLY, CDR2 FYNNEI. The CDR3 has 13 amino acids. This CDR3 is CASKAAEAKAQYF. DNA for the CDR3: TGTGCCAGCAAGGCGGCGGAGGCGAAGGCCCAGTACTTC.

This clonotype was observed a handful of times. The chain recombines TRBV18 with TRBJ2-2, with D unresolved. The V end lost 6 bases, the J end lost 2 bases, and 7 bases lay between the germline ends. Germline V lookup: CDR1 KGHSH, CDR2 LQKENI. CDR3 length: 13 residues. The chain's CDR3 is CASSDLNTGELFF. CDR3 sequence (DNA): TGTGCCAGCTCTGACTTAAACACCGGGGAGCTGTTTTTT.

This clonotype came up many times. The chain is built from TRBV20-1 and TRBJ1-5; D is unclear. The CDR3 contains 12 residues. CDR1 is DFQATT, CDR2 SNEGSKA, per germline (reference sequence). V was clipped by 0 bases and J by 14 bases, with 14 bases between them. The CDR3 spells CSARDQRNQEHF. In DNA form, the CDR3 reads TGCAGTGCTAGAGATCAGCGCAACCAGGAGCATTTT.

V gene TRBV5-2 combines with J gene TRBJ1-3; the table's TRBD1 call for D was not verified on the DNA. TRBV5-2 is reported as a pseudogene. The CDR3 has 18 residues. The CDR3 DNA is TGTGCCAGCAACTTTTTTGGATGGGGGCACAGGCCTGGAAACACCATATATTTT. Translating it yields CASNFFGWGHRPGNTIYF.

This clonotype was detected ten times or more. V and J are TRBV5-1 and TRBJ2-3; 13 bases are shared with TRBD2. The CDR3 has 16 residues. The junction had 5 bases not matched to a gene; V was cut back by 4 bases and J by 3 bases. Germline V gives CDR1 SGHRS, CDR2 YFSETQ. This CDR3 is CASSPELAGGTDTQYF. CDR3 in DNA: TGCGCCAGCAGCCCTGAACTAGCGGGAGGGACAGATACGCAGTATTTT.

This chain connects TRBV6-2 or TRBV6-3 to TRBJ2-7; D unclear. V gave up 2 bases and J gave up 6 bases, with 11 bases separating them. The length of the CDR3 is 13 residues. Germline CDR1 and CDR2: MNHEY and SVGEGT. CDR3 residues: CASSYSEVGEQYF. The DNA for the CDR3 is TGTGCCAGCAGTTACAGTGAAGTGGGCGAGCAGTACTTC.

This clonotype was seen many times. The CDR3 region is CASSLSGAGNFYEQYF. CDR3 sequence (DNA): TGTGCCAGCAGCCTTTCGGGAGCGGGAAATTTCTACGAGCAGTACTTC. This chain uses TRBV7-2 with TRBJ2-7; 7 bases agree with TRBD2. Unmatched junction bases numbered 13, after V lost 5 bases and J lost 3 bases. CDR1 and CDR2 (germline): SGHTA, FQGNSA. The CDR3 sequence is 16 residues long. Supplemented by reference TRBV7-2 and TRBJ2-7, the full variable domain reads GAGVSQSPSNKVTEKGKDVELRCDPISGHTALYWYRQSLGQGLEFLIYFQGNSAPDKSGLPSDRFSAERTGGSVSTLTIQRTQQEDSAVYLCASSLSGAGNFYEQYFGPGTRLTVT.

At least ten counts were recorded for this clonotype. The V and J genes are TRBV29-1 and TRBJ1-1; D uncertain. CDR3 length: 12 amino acids. Germline assignment: CDR1 SQVTM and CDR2 ANQGSEA. Trimming removed 1 base from V and 8 bases from J, with 11 bases in between. The CDR3 region is CSVEGGDGEAFF. In nucleotides, the CDR3 is TGCAGCGTTGAAGGGGGAGACGGAGAAGCTTTCTTT.